The entry that follows covers one TCR beta chain sequence. The CDR3 is made up of 14 amino acids. Per the germline V gene, CDR1 is LGHDT and CDR2 is YNNKEL (reference sequence). Unmatched junction bases numbered 4, after V lost 5 bases and J lost 7 bases. The data originate from a study of T cell responses to AZD1222 COVID-19 vaccine. Profiling relied on immunoSEQ multiplex PCR, and the TCRdb table lists in-frame clones only, not all of them. The data show approximately 110,000 clones, around 89% seen once. This clonotype was obtained from an adult in good health. The J gene is TRBJ1-6, the V gene TRBV3-1 (or the pseudogene TRBV3-2), with 8 nucleotides matching TRBD1. The sequences come from peripheral blood, collected on day 0 of AZD1222 vaccination. This chain's CDR3 is CASSTGQGNSPLHF. DNA for the CDR3: TGTGCCAGCAGCACCGGACAGGGAAATTCACCCCTCCACTTT.